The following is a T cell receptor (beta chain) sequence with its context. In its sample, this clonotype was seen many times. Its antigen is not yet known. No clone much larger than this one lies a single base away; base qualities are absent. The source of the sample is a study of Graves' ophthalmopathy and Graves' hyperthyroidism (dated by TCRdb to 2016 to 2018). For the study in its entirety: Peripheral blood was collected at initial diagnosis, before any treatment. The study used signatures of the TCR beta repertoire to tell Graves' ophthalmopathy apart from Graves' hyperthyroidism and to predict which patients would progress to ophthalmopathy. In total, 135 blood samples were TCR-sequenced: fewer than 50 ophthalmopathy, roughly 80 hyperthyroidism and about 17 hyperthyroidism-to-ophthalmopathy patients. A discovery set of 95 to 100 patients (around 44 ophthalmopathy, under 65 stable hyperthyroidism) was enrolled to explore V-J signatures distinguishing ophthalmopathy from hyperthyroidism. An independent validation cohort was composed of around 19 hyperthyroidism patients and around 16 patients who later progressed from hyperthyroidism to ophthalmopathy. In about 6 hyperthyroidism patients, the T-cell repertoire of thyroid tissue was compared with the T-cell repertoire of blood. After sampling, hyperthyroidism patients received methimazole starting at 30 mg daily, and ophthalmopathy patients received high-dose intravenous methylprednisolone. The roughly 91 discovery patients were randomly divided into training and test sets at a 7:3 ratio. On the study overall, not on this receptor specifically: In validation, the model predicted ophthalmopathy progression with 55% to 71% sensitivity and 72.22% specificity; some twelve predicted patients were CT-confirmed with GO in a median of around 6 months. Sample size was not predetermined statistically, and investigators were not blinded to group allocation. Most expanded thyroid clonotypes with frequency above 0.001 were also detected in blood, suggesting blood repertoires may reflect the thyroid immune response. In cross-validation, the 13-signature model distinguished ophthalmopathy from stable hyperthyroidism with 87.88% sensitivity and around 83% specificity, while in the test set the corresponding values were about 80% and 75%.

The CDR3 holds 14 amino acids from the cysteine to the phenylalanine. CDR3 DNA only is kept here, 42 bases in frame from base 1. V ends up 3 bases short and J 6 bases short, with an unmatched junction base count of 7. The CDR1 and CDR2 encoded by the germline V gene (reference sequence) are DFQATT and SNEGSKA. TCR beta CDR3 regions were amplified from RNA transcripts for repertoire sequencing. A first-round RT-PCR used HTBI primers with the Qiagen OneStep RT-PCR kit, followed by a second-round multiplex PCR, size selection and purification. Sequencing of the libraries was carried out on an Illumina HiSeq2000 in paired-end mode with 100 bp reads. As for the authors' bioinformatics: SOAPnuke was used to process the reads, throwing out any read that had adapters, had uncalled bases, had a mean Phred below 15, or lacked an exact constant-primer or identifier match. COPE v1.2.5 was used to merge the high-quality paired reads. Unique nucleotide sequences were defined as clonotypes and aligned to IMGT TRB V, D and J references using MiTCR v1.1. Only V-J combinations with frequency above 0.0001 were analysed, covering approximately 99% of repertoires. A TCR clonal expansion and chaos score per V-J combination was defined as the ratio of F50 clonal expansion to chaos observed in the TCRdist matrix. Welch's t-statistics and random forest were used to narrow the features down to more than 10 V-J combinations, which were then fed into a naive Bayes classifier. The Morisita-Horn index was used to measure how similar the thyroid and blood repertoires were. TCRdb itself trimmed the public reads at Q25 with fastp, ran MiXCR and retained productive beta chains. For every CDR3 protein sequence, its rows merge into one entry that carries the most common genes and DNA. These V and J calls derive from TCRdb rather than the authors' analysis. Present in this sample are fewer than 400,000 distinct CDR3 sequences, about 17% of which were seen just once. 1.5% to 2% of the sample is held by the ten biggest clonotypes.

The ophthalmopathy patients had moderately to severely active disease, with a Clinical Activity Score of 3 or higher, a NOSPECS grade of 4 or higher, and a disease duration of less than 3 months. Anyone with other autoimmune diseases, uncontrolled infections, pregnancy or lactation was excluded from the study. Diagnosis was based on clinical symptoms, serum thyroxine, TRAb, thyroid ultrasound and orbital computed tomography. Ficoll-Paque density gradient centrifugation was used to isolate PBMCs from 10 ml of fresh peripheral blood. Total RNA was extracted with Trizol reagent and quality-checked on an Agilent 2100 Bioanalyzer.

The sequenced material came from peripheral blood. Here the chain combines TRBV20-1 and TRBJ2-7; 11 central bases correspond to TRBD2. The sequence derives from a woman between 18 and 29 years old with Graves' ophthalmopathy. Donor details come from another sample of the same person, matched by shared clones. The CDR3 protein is CSARGGTSGFEQYF. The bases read TGCAGTGCTAGGGGAGGGACTAGCGGTTTCGAGCAGTACTTC.